What follows are 11 T cell receptor beta chains derived from one specimen sequenced in a study of T cell responses to AZD1222 COVID-19 vaccine (dated by TCRdb to the early 2020s). The library was made by the immunoSEQ multiplex PCR assay. As stored in TCRdb, this immuneACCESS dataset retains in-frame rearrangements with V and J assigned. A fraction of the clones does not appear; measured against another copy, unresolved V genes explain less than half of the discrepancy, and the remainder lacks a known reason. The sample table shows 150,000 to 200,000 clones, and about nine tenths are seen once. The ten largest account for 5.5% of the sample. The time point tag for this specimen amounts to: baseline before first vaccination. This material consisted of peripheral blood, taken on day 0 of AZD1222 vaccination. These receptors were taken from an adult in good health.

The gene calls are TRBV27 and TRBJ1-1, with D unclear. CDR1 is MNHEY and CDR2 is SMNVEV in the germline V gene (reference sequence). The length of the CDR3 is 11 residues. V lost 6 bases to trimming and J lost 0 bases, with 2 bases between them. The CDR3 DNA is TGTGCCAGCAGGATGAACACTGAAGCTTTCTTT. Its protein is CASRMNTEAFF.

The chain carries TRBV7-9 and TRBJ2-4, with 7 bases lining up with TRBD2. CDR3 size: 15 residues. Germline CDR1 and CDR2: SEHNR and FQNEAQ (reference sequence). V lost 6 bases to trimming and J lost 0 bases; unmatched junction nucleotides: 5. CDR3 loop: CASSRGDLAKNIQYF. In DNA form, the CDR3 reads TGTGCCAGCAGTCGGGGGGATCTAGCCAAAAACATTCAGTACTTC.

J is TRBJ1-1 and V is TRBV11-1; the D gene is possibly TRBD1 (5 bases). This CDR3 region has 12 residues. Looked up from germline, CDR1 is SGHAT and CDR2 is FQDESV (reference sequence). Trimming removed 4 bases from V and 8 bases from J, with 11 bases in between. CDR3 DNA sequence: TGTGCCAGCAGCTCTGACAGAAACGAAGCTTTCTTT. Amino acids: CASSSDRNEAFF.

The V call is TRBV6-5, the J call TRBJ1-5; D uncertain. The CDR3 length is 14 residues. Between the trimmed V and J ends, which lost 6 bases and 2 bases, there was a span of 11 bases. Germline values: CDR1 MNHEY, CDR2 SVGAGI. The CDR3 here is CASRETAGNQPQHF. In DNA form, the CDR3 reads TGTGCCAGCAGGGAGACCGCGGGCAATCAGCCCCAGCATTTT.

This clone was seen ten or more times. V gene TRBV9 combines with J gene TRBJ2-2, with D possibly matching TRBD2 (5 bases). Germline-derived CDR1 and CDR2 are SGDLS and YYNGEE. The length of the CDR3 is 14 residues. Trimming stripped 0 bases from V and 6 bases from J, with 9 bases between. CDR3 residues: CASSVANGAGELFF. The DNA for the CDR3 is TGTGCCAGCAGCGTAGCGAACGGGGCCGGGGAGCTGTTTTTT. Full variable domain (rest looked up from reference TRBV9 and TRBJ2-2): DSGVTQTPKHLITATGQRVTLRCSPRSGDLSVYWYQQSLDQGLQFLIQYYNGEERAKGNILERFSAQQFPDLHSELNLSSLELGDSALYFCASSVANGAGELFFGEGSRLTVL.

This clone was seen a single time. The CDR3: CAWRARDPVPNTEAFF. The CDR3 region has the DNA TGTGCCTGGAGAGCCAGGGACCCCGTACCGAACACTGAAGCTTTCTTT. V usage is TRBV30 and J usage is TRBJ1-1; maybe TRBD1 (5 bases). V lost 3 bases, J lost 1 base, and 18 bases lay in between. CDR3 size: 16 residues. The V gene's germline CDR1 is GTSNPN and CDR2 SVGIG (reference sequence). The full variable domain, with the rest looked up from reference TRBV30 and TRBJ1-1, is SQTIHQWPATLVQPVGSPLSLECTVEGTSNPNLYWYRQAAGRGLQLLFYSVGIGQISSEVPQNLSASRPQDRQFILSSKKLLLSDSGFYLCAWRARDPVPNTEAFFGQGTRLTVV.

The chain links TRBV24-1 to TRBJ2-1; D perhaps matches TRBD2 (6 bases). CDR1 KGHDR and CDR2 SFDVKD come from the germline V gene. CDR3 length equals 14 residues. The V end was cut by 4 bases, the J end by 5 bases, with 11 bases between. The DNA of the CDR3 is TGTGCCACCAGTGACCCCGGGACTCACAATGAGCAGTTCTTC. This codes for CATSDPGTHNEQFF.

CDR3 sequence (DNA): TGTGCCAGCAGCCAAGATCCCAGCGGGAGGACAGATACGCAGTATTTT. Protein sequence: CASSQDPSGRTDTQYF. This rearrangement joins TRBV4-2 to TRBJ2-3; 9 bases are shared with TRBD2. The CDR3 is made up of 16 amino acids. The ends lost 0 bases at V and 3 bases at J; junction bases unmatched: 4. The V gene's germline CDR1 is LGHNA and CDR2 YNFKEQ.

Only one count was recorded for this clone. V and J are TRBV15 and TRBJ1-5, with 7 positions matching TRBD1. V gave up 1 base and J gave up 5 bases; unmatched junction bases: 11. The CDR3 totals 17 residues. Germline CDR1 is LNHNV and CDR2 is YYDKDF (reference sequence). The CDR3 protein is CATSRAPLTGKYQPQHF. The CDR3, as DNA: TGTGCCACCAGCAGAGCCCCCTTGACAGGGAAATATCAGCCCCAGCATTTT.

The J gene is TRBJ1-5, the V gene TRBV19; D remains ambiguous. V lost 4 bases to trimming and J lost 5 bases, with 15 bases between them. This CDR3 is built from 15 residues. From germline, CDR1 is LNHDA and CDR2 SQIVND (reference sequence). The CDR3 protein is CASSRADGPYQPQHF. The CDR3 DNA reads as TGTGCCAGTAGTAGGGCAGACGGGCCCTATCAGCCCCAGCATTTT.

In its sample, this clone was seen once. The rearrangement links TRBV7-9 to TRBJ2-3, with 8 bases matching TRBD2. CDR1 and CDR2 from the germline V gene are SEHNR and FQNEAQ (reference sequence). The CDR3 consists of 16 residues. V lost 3 bases and J lost 4; bases outside the gene matches: 9. The CDR3: CASSFREGRGADTQYF. The CDR3 nucleotides are TGTGCCAGCAGCTTCCGGGAGGGCCGGGGGGCAGATACGCAGTATTTT. The full variable domain, completed using reference TRBV7-9 and TRBJ2-3, is DTGVSQNPRHKITKRGQNVTFRCDPISEHNRLYWYRQTLGQGPEFLTYFQNEAQLEKSRLLSDRFSAERPKGSFSTLEIQRTEQGDSAMYLCASSFREGRGADTQYFGPGTRLTVL.